This T cell receptor (beta chain) was recovered during a study of Ad26.COV2.S vaccination and SARS-CoV-2 variants. TCRdb's table, derived via immunoSEQ multiplex PCR, lists solely in-frame clones and lacks some. The sample comprises 350,000 to 500,000 clones, roughly 90% of which are singletons, and 3.6% rests with the top ten. Germline values: CDR1 KGHSH, CDR2 LQKENI. This CDR3 spans 14 amino acids. Unmatched junction bases numbered 6, after V lost 3 bases and J lost 5 bases. With respect to this clone: Antigen: not known.

Treatment indicated: about 20 received Ad26.COV2.S at low or high dose, single or two shots; about 5 received placebo; per-sample allocation not given. Following the first vaccine or placebo injection, samples were taken on day 63. The study, taken as a whole, reports: Total T cell responses were possibly underestimated by TCR breadth and depth analyses.

The V call is TRBV18, the J call TRBJ2-7, with 8 bases that match TRBD1. The sequence was obtained from a person aged 18 to 65 who received the Ad26.COV2.S COVID-19 vaccine or a placebo. The source material was peripheral blood, sampled in a trial of Ad26.COV2.S vaccine versus placebo. The CDR3 nucleotides are TGTGCCAGCTCACCCAGGGACAGGCTCCACGAGCAGTACTTC. Amino acid sequence: CASSPRDRLHEQYF.